This T cell receptor beta chain came from a study of shared clonotypes between healthy human individuals. Across the whole study: Used for every donor were three CD4 naive, three CD4 memory, two CD8 naive and one CD8 memory plate. Overall study findings and caveats: For sorted subsets, rarefaction showed incomplete sequencing despite large depth.

The study separated CD4+ cells into CD45RA+ naive and CD45RA-negative memory subsets. Points on this clone: Antigen: not known.

Some clones are missing from TCRdb's copy, which holds only in-frame ones; the method was immunoSEQ multiplex PCR. The sample has some 1,600,000 clones, 95% to 99% seen once. CDR1 is MNHNY and CDR2 is SVGAGI in the germline V gene (reference sequence). The CDR3 length is 16 residues. V was shortened by 1 base and J by 5 bases, with 16 bases between the two germline ends. Sequencing was carried out using naive CD4+ T cells sorted from blood. Subset of the sample: CD45RA+ positively selected. The chain combines TRBV6-6 with TRBJ2-3; D call uncertain. The source of this sequence is a man aged 25-40 years in good health. The CDR3 region has the DNA TGTGCCAGCAGTTACTTCTCCCCCGAAGGTGTAGATACGCAGTATTTT. It codes for CASSYFSPEGVDTQYF.